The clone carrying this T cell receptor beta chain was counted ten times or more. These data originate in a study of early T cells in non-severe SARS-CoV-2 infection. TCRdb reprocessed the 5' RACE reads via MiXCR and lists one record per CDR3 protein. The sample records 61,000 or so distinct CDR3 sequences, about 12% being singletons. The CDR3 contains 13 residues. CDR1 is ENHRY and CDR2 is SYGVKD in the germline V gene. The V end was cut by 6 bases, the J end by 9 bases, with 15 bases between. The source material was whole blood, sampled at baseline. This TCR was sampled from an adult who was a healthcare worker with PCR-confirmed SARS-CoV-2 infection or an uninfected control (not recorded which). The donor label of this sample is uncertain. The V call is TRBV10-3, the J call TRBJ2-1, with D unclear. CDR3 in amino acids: CAIRLTEVAEQFF. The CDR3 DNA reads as TGTGCCATCAGATTGACCGAAGTGGCTGAGCAGTTCTTC.